This T cell receptor (beta chain) comes out of a study of cytomegalovirus exposure and HLA in healthy donors (dated 2017 in TCRdb). Turning to the overall study: According to a later analysis, one platform produced both the 100 to 150 validation repertoires and the 620 or so repertoires of the first cohort. Besides the first cohort of approximately 670 subjects, a separate validation cohort made up of roughly 120 different subjects was used. The study aimed to test whether cataloging public T cell receptors could reveal signatures of past pathogen exposure. The study combined high-throughput TCR immunosequencing, statistical association of individual TCRs with disease status, and machine learning to predict cytomegalovirus infection status. What the research found in general, with its limitations: In vitro tests confirmed that a few of the cytomegalovirus-associated TCR beta chains recognize cytomegalovirus antigens. The authors suggested that the approach could potentially be generalized to other disease states and immunological phenotypes. The classifier was reported to diagnose cytomegalovirus status with high specificity and sensitivity in both the original cohort and the validation cohort. The validation cohort had no HLA typing available for a later analysis, so co-occurrence within that cohort was assessed over all 110 or so repertoires. A later analysis found that TCRs clustered in the first cohort also tended to co-occur in the 120 validation repertoires, with more than 90% of cluster scores above 0. A total of 164 TCR beta chains were listed by the study as associated with cytomegalovirus. While some public TCRs were present in many individuals, most TCR sequences turned up only very rarely across donors.

The germline V gene (reference sequence) gives CDR1 as LNHDA and CDR2 as SQIVND. The CDR3 sequence holds 13 residues, the cysteine and phenylalanine included. Only CDR3 DNA is held: 39 bases, read in frame from base 1. Trimming at the junction amounts to 1 base on V and 4 bases on J, and the germline ends lie 7 bases apart. Comment on this clone: There is no known antigen for this receptor. No qualities accompany the bases; no much larger clone lies one base away.

The library was built by means of the immunoSEQ multiplex PCR assay. The original methods were these. A statistical classification framework was built for diagnosing cytomegalovirus status from the catalog of TCR beta chain sequences. TCRdb re-hosts the immuneACCESS table, in-frame sequences only. Its copies lack some clones; in the studies checked, an unresolved V gene accounts for under half of them, and the cause for the rest is not known. V, J and clone size reflect that table, while D and trimming were determined from the DNA. In all, the sample holds 200,000 or so clones, and around 88% of those were seen once. Around 3% of the sample is taken by the ten largest. Separate from the approximately 670-subject first cohort, the validation cohort of 90 to 150 subjects was the group to which the donors belonged.

The TCR originated in a woman aged 18-29 years in good health and CMV-seronegative. The material sequenced was PBMCs. This chain joins TRBV19 to TRBJ1-1; no confident D gene assignment can be made. In nucleotide form, the sequence is TGTGCCAGTAGTATAGCAGAGGGCACTGAAGCTTTCTTT. Its protein is CASSIAEGTEAFF.